A single sample gave rise to the 14 T cell receptor beta chains below, sequenced in a study of cytomegalovirus exposure and HLA in healthy donors. The PCR was carried out with 60 Vbeta primers and 13 Jbeta primers. Assay used: immunoSEQ multiplex PCR; TCRdb lists only in-frame clones, some missing. The sample includes 150,000 to 200,000 clones, 65% to 80% of them seen just once. The material sequenced was PBMCs. These receptors were obtained from a male donor in good health and CMV-seronegative.

The rearrangement joins TRBV5-4 to TRBJ1-2, with 11 nucleotides matching TRBD1. V lost 4 bases, J lost 1 base, and 9 bases stayed unmatched. Germline CDR1 SGHNT, CDR2 YYREEE (reference sequence). This CDR3 spans 17 amino acids. CDR3 sequence (DNA): TGTGCCAGCAGCCCACGGACAGGGGGCGGAGGTAACTATGGCTACACCTTC. It yields the protein CASSPRTGGGGNYGYTF. Variable domain in full (rest from reference TRBV5-4 and TRBJ1-2): ETGVTQSPTHLIKTRGQQVTLRCSSQSGHNTVSWYQQALGQGPQFIFQYYREEENGRGNFPPRFSGLQFPNYSSELNVNALELDDSALYLCASSPRTGGGGNYGYTFGSGTRLTVV.

This clone was seen only once. This chain uses TRBV9 with TRBJ2-1, with D perhaps matching TRBD2 (7 bases). Trimming cost V 1 base and J 7 bases, with 12 bases left between them. CDR1 is SGDLS and CDR2 is YYNGEE in the germline V gene. The CDR3 loop spans 14 amino acids. CDR3 in DNA: TGTGCCAGCAGCGTATCGGGGGGCTGGAATGAGCAGTTCTTC. Protein product: CASSVSGGWNEQFF.

The V gene is TRBV27, the J gene TRBJ2-5, with unresolved D. With the DNA end fitting TRBJ2-7 better, the J assignment may be wrong. The CDR3 loop spans 17 amino acids. The germline gives CDR1 MNHEY, CDR2 SMNVEV (reference sequence). CDR3 nucleotide sequence: TGTGCCAGCAGTTTGAAAGAACCCACATTCGGGTCCTACGAGCAGTACTTC. It is translated as CASSLKEPTFGSYEQYF.

This chain links TRBV15 with TRBJ1-1; D ambiguous. Germline CDR1 LNHNV, CDR2 YYDKDF (reference sequence). The CDR3 spans 14 residues. Trimming took off 0 bases at V and 5 bases at J, with 10 bases between the two ends. CDR3 nucleotide sequence: TGTGCCACCAGCAGAGATATCGGCGGGACTGAAGCTTTCTTT. Its protein is CATSRDIGGTEAFF.

The chain recombines TRBV7-2 with TRBJ1-5; no reliable D call. Germline V gene lookup returns CDR1 SGHTA and CDR2 FQGNSA. This CDR3 has 16 residues. V dropped 1 base and J dropped 3 bases, with 13 bases sitting between them. The CDR3 DNA follows: TGTGCCAGCAGCTTAGAGTCTTCGGCGGTCAATCAGCCCCAGCATTTT. Amino acid sequence: CASSLESSAVNQPQHF.

The chain uses TRBV7-8 and TRBJ2-5; D possibly corresponds to TRBD2 (6 bases). Trimming took 0 bases from V and 14 from J, leaving 10 bases between them. Germline CDR1 SGHVS, CDR2 FQNEAQ. The CDR3 runs 11 residues. CDR3 in amino acids: CASSLAGTAYF. The CDR3, as DNA: TGTGCCAGCAGCTTAGCTGGGACTGCCTACTTC.

The chain is built from TRBV6-1 and TRBJ1-2, with TRBD1 identical over 8 bases. Germline V gene lookup returns CDR1 MNHNS and CDR2 SASEGT. With 3 bases clipped from V and 0 bases from J, the junction kept 6 bases outside the gene matches. The CDR3 has 16 residues. The CDR3 coding sequence is TGTGCCAGCAGTGACCCGGACAGGGCGACTAACTATGGCTACACCTTC. Amino acid sequence: CASSDPDRATNYGYTF.

The chain couples TRBV18 to TRBJ1-4; 7 positions match TRBD1. CDR3 length: 14 amino acids. The J segment lost 1 base and the V segment lost 6 bases, leaving 2 bases of the junction unmatched. Germline CDR1 KGHSH, CDR2 LQKENI. In DNA, the CDR3 is TGTGCCAGCTCCCGACAGGGAACTAATGAAAAACTGTTTTTT. Its translation is CASSRQGTNEKLFF.

This chain uses TRBV7-8 with TRBJ2-7; D not resolved. Germline V gene lookup returns CDR1 SGHVS and CDR2 FQNEAQ. CDR3 length: 15 amino acids. V lost 5 bases to trimming and J lost 4 bases, with 18 bases between them. The CDR3 bases are TGTGCCAGCAGCCGAGCGAGTGCAGATGTATACGAGCAGTACTTC. Amino acid sequence: CASSRASADVYEQYF.

On this clone itself: Other DNA variants within this sample encode the same CDR3. The chain combines TRBV18 with TRBJ1-2, with 7 nucleotides matching TRBD1. Unmatched junction bases numbered 2, after V lost 1 base and J lost 6 bases. This CDR3 region has 13 residues. Per the germline V gene, CDR1 is KGHSH and CDR2 is LQKENI. This chain's CDR3 is CASSPRRGDGYTF. For the CDR3, the DNA is TGTGCCAGCTCACCACGCAGGGGGGATGGCTACACCTTC.

There are a few counts of this clone. The rearrangement links TRBV15 to TRBJ2-5, with TRBD2 identical over 7 bases. The length of the CDR3 is 15 residues. V was clipped by 0 bases and J by 3 bases; unmatched bases: 4. Looked up from germline, CDR1 is LNHNV and CDR2 is YYDKDF (reference sequence). The CDR3 coding sequence is TGTGCCACCAGCAGAGAAGGACTAGGGGAAGAGACCCAGTACTTC. It specifies CATSREGLGEETQYF.

As for this clone: A junction boundary mismatches the germline segment, possibly from a read error. The rearrangement uses TRBV7-9 and TRBJ2-5; maybe TRBD1 (5 bases). Germline V gene lookup returns CDR1 SEHNR and CDR2 FQNEAQ (reference sequence). The CDR3 is 15 amino acids. CDR3 nucleotides: TGTTCCAGCAGCTTAGCAACAGGTGGTGTAGAGACCCAGTACTTC. Translated, it gives CSSSLATGGVETQYF.

This rearrangement joins TRBV6-6 to TRBJ2-3, with TRBD2 matching over 10 bases. Germline trimming cut 8 bases from V and 1 base from J; bases unmatched to any gene: 3. Germline lookup yields CDR1 MNHNY and CDR2 SVGAGI (reference sequence). The CDR3 sequence is 14 residues long. The chain's CDR3 is CASQGTSGTDTQYF. The DNA of the CDR3 is TGTGCCAGCCAGGGGACTAGCGGCACAGATACGCAGTATTTT.

The gene calls are TRBV7-2 and TRBJ2-7, with a possible D match to TRBD2 (6 bases). CDR1 is SGHTA, CDR2 FQGNSA, per germline. The CDR3 contains 18 residues. The V gene lost 1 base and the J gene lost 3 bases, with 22 bases spanning the gap. CDR3 in amino acids: CASSLEVAAPLASYEQYF. In nucleotides, the CDR3 is TGTGCCAGCAGCTTAGAGGTTGCCGCACCCCTAGCGAGCTACGAGCAGTACTTC. Complete variable domain (other parts from reference TRBV7-2 and TRBJ2-7): GAGVSQSPSNKVTEKGKDVELRCDPISGHTALYWYRQSLGQGLEFLIYFQGNSAPDKSGLPSDRFSAERTGGSVSTLTIQRTQQEDSAVYLCASSLEVAAPLASYEQYFGPGTRLTVT.